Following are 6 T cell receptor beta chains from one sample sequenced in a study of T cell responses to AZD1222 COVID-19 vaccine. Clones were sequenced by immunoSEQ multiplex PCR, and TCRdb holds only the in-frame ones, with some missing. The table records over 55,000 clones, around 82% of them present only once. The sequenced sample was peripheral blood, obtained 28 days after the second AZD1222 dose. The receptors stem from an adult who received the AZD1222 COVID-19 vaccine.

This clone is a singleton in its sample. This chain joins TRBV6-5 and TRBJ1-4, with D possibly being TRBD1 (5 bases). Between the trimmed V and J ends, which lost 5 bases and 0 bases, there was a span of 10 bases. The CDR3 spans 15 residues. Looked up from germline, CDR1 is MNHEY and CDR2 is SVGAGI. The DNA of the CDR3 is TGTGCCAGCAGTCCGGGGCCAGCAACTAATGAAAAACTGTTTTTT. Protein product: CASSPGPATNEKLFF.

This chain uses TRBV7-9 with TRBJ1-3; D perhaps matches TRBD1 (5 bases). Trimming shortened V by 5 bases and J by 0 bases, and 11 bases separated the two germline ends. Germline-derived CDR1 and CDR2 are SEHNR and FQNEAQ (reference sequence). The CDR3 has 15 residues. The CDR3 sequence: CASSADTFSGNTIYF. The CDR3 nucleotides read TGTGCCAGCAGCGCGGACACATTCTCTGGAAACACCATATATTTT.

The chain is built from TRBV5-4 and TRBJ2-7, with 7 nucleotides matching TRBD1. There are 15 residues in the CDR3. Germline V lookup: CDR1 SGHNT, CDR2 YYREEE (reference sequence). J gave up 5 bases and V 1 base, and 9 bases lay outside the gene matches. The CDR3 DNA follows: TGTGCCAGCAGCTTGAGAACAGGGGAAACCAACGAGCAGTACTTC. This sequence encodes CASSLRTGETNEQYF.

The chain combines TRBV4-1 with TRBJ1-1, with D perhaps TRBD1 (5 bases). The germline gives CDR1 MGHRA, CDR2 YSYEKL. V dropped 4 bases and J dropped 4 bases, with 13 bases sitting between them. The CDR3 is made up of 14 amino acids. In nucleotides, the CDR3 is TGCGCCAGCAGCCTCGGGGCTAGGGGCACTGAAGCTTTCTTT. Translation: CASSLGARGTEAFF.

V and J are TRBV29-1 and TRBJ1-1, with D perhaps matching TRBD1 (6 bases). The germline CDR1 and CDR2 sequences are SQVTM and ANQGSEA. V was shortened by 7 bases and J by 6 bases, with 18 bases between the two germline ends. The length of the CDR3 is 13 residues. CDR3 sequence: CSAYMPGAPEAFF. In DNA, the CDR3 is TGCAGCGCCTATATGCCGGGGGCGCCTGAAGCTTTCTTT.

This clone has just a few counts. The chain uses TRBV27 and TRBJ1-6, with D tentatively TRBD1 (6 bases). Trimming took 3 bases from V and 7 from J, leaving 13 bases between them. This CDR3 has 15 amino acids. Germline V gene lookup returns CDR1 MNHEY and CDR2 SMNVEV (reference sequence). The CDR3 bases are TGTGCCAGCAGTTTCAACAGGGTGATGAATTCACCCCTCCACTTT. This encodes CASSFNRVMNSPLHF.